This T cell receptor beta chain was captured in a study of T cell changes during pregnancy in multiple sclerosis. Data came from immunoSEQ multiplex PCR; TCRdb stores just in-frame clones and leaves some out. The table shows about 44,000 clones, with 90% occurring only once. The germline V gene has CDR1 SGHNT and CDR2 YYREEE (reference sequence). Trimming left V 5 bases short and J 1 base short, with 12 bases between. The CDR3 contains 14 residues. This receptor was taken from a female donor with multiple sclerosis, enrolled in a pregnancy study. This specimen was CD4+ T cells from peripheral blood mononuclear cells, taken before pregnancy. The chain joins TRBV5-4 to TRBJ2-5; D might be TRBD1 (5 bases). CDR3 sequence: CASSPQGPQETQYF. The CDR3 bases are TGTGCCAGCAGTCCCCAGGGTCCCCAAGAGACCCAGTACTTC.